The text below deals with one T cell receptor (beta chain). Its antigen is currently unknown. The assay was immunoSEQ multiplex PCR, and TCRdb's table has in-frame clones only and misses some. The sample has around 87,000 clones, 92% seen once. The sample is drawn from a study of graft-versus-host responses after intestinal transplantation. The ends lost 1 base at V and 3 bases at J; junction bases unmatched: 5. The CDR3 is 15 amino acids. CDR1 is SGHNT and CDR2 is YYREEE in the germline V gene (reference sequence). Study-level points and caveats: Early post-transplant declines in HvG were associated with peak levels of circulating GvH clones. High graft-versus-host to host-versus-graft T cell clonal ratios marked allografts of patients with graft-donor macrochimerism.

The sample was unstimulated CD8+ T cells sorted from spleen or lymph node cells, taken before transplant. This sequence joins TRBV5-4 and TRBJ1-1; 8 bases match TRBD1. This receptor was taken from a human donor who was the organ donor for an intestinal transplant. In nucleotides, the CDR3 is TGTGCCAGCAGCTTGCGGACAGGGTTGTACACTGAAGCTTTCTTT. Its protein product is CASSLRTGLYTEAFF.